This T cell receptor beta chain emerged from a study of T cells in Graves' hyperthyroidism and ophthalmopathy. Broader study findings: Expanded thyroid clonotypes (above 0.001) were mostly also found in blood.

Worth noting for this clonotype: Antigen unknown.

Trimming pared 7 bases from V and 4 bases from J, leaving 16 bases between. Germline CDR1 LNHNV, CDR2 YYDKDF (reference sequence). The CDR3 loop spans 15 amino acids. Amplified TCR beta CDR3 regions came from RNA transcripts. HTBI primers were employed in a first-round RT-PCR of the TCR CDR3. From the multiplex PCR reads, TCRdb called clonotypes with MiXCR, one entry per CDR3 protein. The table shows hundreds of thousands of distinct CDR3 sequences, with over 12% occurring only once. Sequenced material: blood. The source of this sequence is a man younger than 30 with Graves' ophthalmopathy. The rearrangement links TRBV15 to TRBJ1-4, with D perhaps TRBD1 (5 bases). The CDR3, as DNA: TGTGCCACCAACCTGGGGGGTTCAGATAATGAAAAACTGTTTTTT. It specifies CATNLGGSDNEKLFF.